This T cell receptor beta chain stems from a study of cytomegalovirus exposure and HLA in healthy donors. Study-level information: One earlier analysis, a look at some 180 million T cells, found 117 million unique TCR beta sequences. The Caucasian-associated ancestry cluster contained 75% to 85% of the approximately 400 genotyped donors. The study's findings and limits: Later work associated around 18,000 TCR beta sequences with HLA alleles at 0.05 false discovery rate. Listed as cytomegalovirus-associated were 150 or so TCR beta chains.

PCR involved 60 Vbeta and 13 Jbeta primers. Repertoires were generated with immunoSEQ multiplex PCR, while TCRdb's copy carries only in-frame clones and drops some. The table includes 90,000 to 150,000 clones, over 70% detected once. The germline gives CDR1 SGDLS, CDR2 YYNGEE. The CDR3 spans 14 residues. V lost 2 bases and J lost 0, with 8 bases in between. Turning to this clone: What it binds is unknown.

The sequenced sample was PBMCs. The chain carries TRBV9 and TRBJ1-1, with D uncertain. The clonotype comes from a woman aged 35 to 49 in good health and CMV-seropositive. The CDR3 coding sequence is TGTGCCAGCAGCGTGGAGGGTGTGAACACTGAAGCTTTCTTT. This translates into CASSVEGVNTEAFF.